These T cell receptor beta chains were read from a single sample in a study of tumor-infiltrating lymphocytes in primary liver carcinoma. TCRdb reprocessed the multiplex PCR reads with MiXCR, giving one entry per CDR3 protein. In the table there are 300,000 to 350,000 distinct CDR3 sequences, almost 65% of which are singletons. Sequenced material: peripheral blood. Every receptor here comes from a man in his forties with primary liver carcinoma and hepatitis B virus infection. Each CDR3 is given with its conserved first and last residue. The D gene is left open where the match is weak. Size values are once, few and many counts, or a class for expanded clones, and some rows have none.

D: -
V: TRBV3-1
size: -
J: TRBJ1-5
DNA: TGTGCCAGCAGCAAACAGCGTGGGCCCCAGCATTTT
CDR3: CASSKQRGPQHF

D: -
V: TRBV10-2
size: -
J: TRBJ2-7
DNA: TGCGCCAGCGGTCACAATCCTGACGAGCAGTACTTC
CDR3: CASGHNPDEQYF

D: -
V: TRBV11-2
size: -
J: TRBJ2-5
DNA: TGTGCCAGCAACTTACGACAGAGGTCTGAGACCCAGTACTTC
CDR3: CASNLRQRSETQYF

D: TRBD1
V: TRBV10-3
size: -
J: TRBJ1-1
DNA: TGTGCCATCACTCAGACAGGGGACACTGAAGCTTTCTTT
CDR3: CAITQTGDTEAFF

D: TRBD2
V: TRBV11-2
size: -
J: TRBJ2-3
DNA: TGTGCCAGCAGCTTAGCACAAGCGGGATTCACTGATACGCAGTATTTT
CDR3: CASSLAQAGFTDTQYF

D: -
V: TRBV28
size: -
J: TRBJ2-3
DNA: TGTGCCGGCAGTGAGATGGGGCGGTCAGCAGATACGCAGTATTTT
CDR3: CAGSEMGRSADTQYF

D: -
V: TRBV5-1
size: -
J: TRBJ1-2
DNA: TGCGCCAGCAGCTTGAGGGCAGGGAAAGGCTACACCTTC
CDR3: CASSLRAGKGYTF

D: TRBD2
V: TRBV11-2
size: once
J: TRBJ2-2
DNA: TGTGTCAGCAGCTTCCGGACTAGCGGGAGTTGGGACGGGGAGCTGTTCTTT
CDR3: CVSSFRTSGSWDGELFF

D: -
V: TRBV6-5
size: many
J: TRBJ2-5
DNA: TGTGCCAGCAGTTACTCACAAGAGACCCAGTACTTC
CDR3: CASSYSQETQYF

D: -
V: TRBV6-1
size: -
J: TRBJ2-7
DNA: TGTGCCAGCTCTAGAGACAGCTCCTACGAGCAGAACTTC
CDR3: CASSRDSSYEQNF

D: -
V: TRBV5-4
size: -
J: TRBJ2-3
DNA: TGTGCCAGCAGCTCCTTTGGGGAAGATACGCAGTATTTT
CDR3: CASSSFGEDTQYF

D: -
V: TRBV10-3
size: many
J: TRBJ2-7
DNA: TGTGCCATCATGGCACGGAACGAGCAGTACTTC
CDR3: CAIMARNEQYF

D: -
V: TRBV11-2
size: few
J: TRBJ2-1
DNA: TGTGCTAGCAGCAATCAAGTGGCCAATGAGCAGTTCTTC
CDR3: CASSNQVANEQFF

D: TRBD2
V: TRBV10-3
size: few
J: TRBJ2-7
DNA: TGTGCCATCAGTGAGTCGGTAGATCTAGCGGGAGAGGGCGAGCAGTACTTC
CDR3: CAISESVDLAGEGEQYF

D: -
V: TRBV28
size: -
J: TRBJ2-3
DNA: TGTGCCAGCAGCTGGCCAAGCAACACAGATACGCAGTATTTT
CDR3: CASSWPSNTDTQYF

D: -
V: TRBV4-3
size: -
J: TRBJ2-4
DNA: TGCGCCGGCAGCCACGAACTCTCCGGGATAGTGGAACAGAACATTCAGTACTTC
CDR3: CAGSHELSGIVEQNIQYF

D: TRBD1
V: TRBV6-5
size: many
J: TRBJ2-2
DNA: TGTGCCAGCAACGACAGGGGGCGAGAGGCCGGGGAGCTGTTTTTT
CDR3: CASNDRGREAGELFF

D: TRBD1
V: TRBV5-1
size: -
J: TRBJ1-2
DNA: TGCGCCAGCAGCTTTGGACAGGGGATTTATGGCTACACCTTC
CDR3: CASSFGQGIYGYTF

D: -
V: TRBV11-2
size: -
J: TRBJ2-7
DNA: TGTGCCAACAGCTGGCGGGACAGCCGGACTAGCTGGAGTTACGAGCAGTACTTC
CDR3: CANSWRDSRTSWSYEQYF

D: TRBD2
V: TRBV5-4
size: few
J: TRBJ2-2
DNA: TGTGCCAGCAGCGGAGGACTAGCGGGAACCGGGGAGCTGTTTTTT
CDR3: CASSGGLAGTGELFF

D: TRBD2
V: TRBV13
size: -
J: TRBJ2-1
DNA: TGTGCCAGCAGCACCCCGGGACTACCTGTCCTGGACGGAGTAGGATTTGAGCAGTTCTTC
CDR3: CASSTPGLPVLDGVGFEQFF

D: -
V: TRBV30
size: once
J: TRBJ2-7
DNA: TGTGCCTGGACCCGGGGGACAGCTTCCTACGAGCAGTACTTC
CDR3: CAWTRGTASYEQYF

D: TRBD2
V: TRBV7-9
size: -
J: TRBJ2-3
DNA: TGTGTCAGCAGATCTAGCGGGAACACAAATACGCAGTATTTT
CDR3: CVSRSSGNTNTQYF

D: -
V: TRBV12-3/TRBV12-4
size: -
J: TRBJ1-1
DNA: TGTGCCAGCACCGCAATGGGGGACACTGAAGCTTTCTTT
CDR3: CASTAMGDTEAFF

D: TRBD2
V: TRBV11-2
size: -
J: TRBJ2-3
DNA: TGTGTCGGCAGCAGGACTAGCGGGAGGGCCCCAGATACGCAGTATTTT
CDR3: CVGSRTSGRAPDTQYF

D: TRBD2
V: TRBV30
size: few
J: TRBJ2-1
DNA: TGTGCCTGGAGTGGTGGCGGGAGGGCAGTTGAGCAGTTCTTC
CDR3: CAWSGGGRAVEQFF

D: TRBD2
V: TRBV5-1
size: -
J: TRBJ2-1
DNA: TGCGCCAGCAGCGAACTAGCGGGAGTAGTGGAGCAGTTCTTC
CDR3: CASSELAGVVEQFF

D: -
V: TRBV29-1
size: many
J: TRBJ1-2
DNA: TGCAGCGTTGAACCTTACAGCGCACCGGGCTACACCTTC
CDR3: CSVEPYSAPGYTF

D: TRBD1
V: TRBV6-5
size: -
J: TRBJ1-2
DNA: TGTGCCAGCAGTTACGGGACAGACGCACGATTTTGGGATGGCTACATCTTC
CDR3: CASSYGTDARFWDGYIF

D: -
V: TRBV29-1
size: -
J: TRBJ2-7
DNA: TGCAACGTTACTAGCTGCTCCTACGAGCAGTACTTC
CDR3: CNVTSCSYEQYF

D: TRBD2
V: TRBV4-3
size: many
J: TRBJ2-2
DNA: TGCGCCAGCAGCAAAGAGACTAGCCCCGGGGAGCTGTTTTTT
CDR3: CASSKETSPGELFF

D: TRBD2
V: TRBV12-3/TRBV12-4
size: many
J: TRBJ2-7
DNA: TGTGCCAGCAGTTGGGGACTAGATTCCTACGAGCAGTACTTC
CDR3: CASSWGLDSYEQYF

D: -
V: TRBV11-1
size: many
J: TRBJ1-2
DNA: TGTGCCAGCAGCTTAACCAAGAACTATGGCTACACCTTC
CDR3: CASSLTKNYGYTF